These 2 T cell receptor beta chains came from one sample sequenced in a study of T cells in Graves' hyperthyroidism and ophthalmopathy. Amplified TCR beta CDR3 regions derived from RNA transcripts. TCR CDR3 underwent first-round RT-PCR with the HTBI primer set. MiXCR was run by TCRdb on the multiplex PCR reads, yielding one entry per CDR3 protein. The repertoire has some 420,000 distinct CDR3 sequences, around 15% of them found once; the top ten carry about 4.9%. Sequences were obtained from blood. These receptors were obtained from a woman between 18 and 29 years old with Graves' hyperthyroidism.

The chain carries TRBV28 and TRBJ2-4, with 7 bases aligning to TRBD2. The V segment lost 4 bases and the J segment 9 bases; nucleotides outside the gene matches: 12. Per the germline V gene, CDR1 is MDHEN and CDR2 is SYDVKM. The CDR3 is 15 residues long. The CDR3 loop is CASSSTVYGEGIQYF. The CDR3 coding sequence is TGTGCCAGCAGTTCGACAGTATACGGGGAGGGCATTCAGTACTTC.

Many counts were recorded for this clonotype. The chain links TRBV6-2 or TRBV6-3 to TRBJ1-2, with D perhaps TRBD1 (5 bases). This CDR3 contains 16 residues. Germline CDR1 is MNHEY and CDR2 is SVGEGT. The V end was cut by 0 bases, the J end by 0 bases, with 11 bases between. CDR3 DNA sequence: TGTGCCAGCAGTTACTCGATTCAGGGAGCTAACTATGGCTACACCTTC. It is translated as CASSYSIQGANYGYTF.